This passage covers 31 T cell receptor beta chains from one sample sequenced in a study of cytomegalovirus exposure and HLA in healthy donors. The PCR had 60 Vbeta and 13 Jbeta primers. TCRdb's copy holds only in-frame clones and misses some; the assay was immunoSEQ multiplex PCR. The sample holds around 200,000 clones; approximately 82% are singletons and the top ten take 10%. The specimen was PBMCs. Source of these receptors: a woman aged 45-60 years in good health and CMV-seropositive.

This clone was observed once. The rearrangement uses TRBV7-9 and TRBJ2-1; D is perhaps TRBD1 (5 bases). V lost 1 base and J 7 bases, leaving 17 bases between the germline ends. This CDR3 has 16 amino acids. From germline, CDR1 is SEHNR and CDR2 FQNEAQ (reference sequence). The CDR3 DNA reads TGTGCCAGCAGCTTAGTAGGACACGCGGTGGGGAATGAGCAGTTCTTC. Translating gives CASSLVGHAVGNEQFF. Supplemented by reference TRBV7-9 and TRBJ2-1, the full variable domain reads DTGVSQNPRHKITKRGQNVTFRCDPISEHNRLYWYRQTLGQGPEFLTYFQNEAQLEKSRLLSDRFSAERPKGSFSTLEIQRTEQGDSAMYLCASSLVGHAVGNEQFFGPGTRLTVL.

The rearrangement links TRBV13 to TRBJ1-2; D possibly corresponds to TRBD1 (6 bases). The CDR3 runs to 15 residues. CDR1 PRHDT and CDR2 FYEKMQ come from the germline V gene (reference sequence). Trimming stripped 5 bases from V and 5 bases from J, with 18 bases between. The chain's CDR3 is CASSLSLQGRYGYTF. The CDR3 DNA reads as TGTGCCAGCAGCCTCTCCTTACAGGGTCGGTATGGCTACACCTTC.

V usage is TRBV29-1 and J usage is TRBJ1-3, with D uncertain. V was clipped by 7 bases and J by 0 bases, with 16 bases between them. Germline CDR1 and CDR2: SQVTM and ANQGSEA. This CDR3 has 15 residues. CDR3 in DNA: TGCAGCGCCAAACCTACTACTTACTCTGGAAACACCATATATTTT. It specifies CSAKPTTYSGNTIYF.

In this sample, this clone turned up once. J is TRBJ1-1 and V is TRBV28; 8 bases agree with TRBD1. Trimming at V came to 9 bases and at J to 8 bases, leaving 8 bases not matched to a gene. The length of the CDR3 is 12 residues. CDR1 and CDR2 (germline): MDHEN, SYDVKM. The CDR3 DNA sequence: TGTGCCAGTATATCAGGGGGCTTCGAAGCTTTCTTT. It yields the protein CASISGGFEAFF.

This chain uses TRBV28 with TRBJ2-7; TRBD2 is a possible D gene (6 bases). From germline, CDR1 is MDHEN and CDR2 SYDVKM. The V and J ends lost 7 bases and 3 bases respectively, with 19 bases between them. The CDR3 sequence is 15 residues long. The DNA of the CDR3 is TGTGCCAGCACCCCCTGGGGCGGGGATCGCTACGAGCAGTACTTC. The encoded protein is CASTPWGGDRYEQYF.

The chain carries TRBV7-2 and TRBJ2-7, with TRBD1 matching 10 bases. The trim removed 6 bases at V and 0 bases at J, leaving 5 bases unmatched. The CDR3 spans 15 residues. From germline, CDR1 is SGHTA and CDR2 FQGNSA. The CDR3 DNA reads TGTGCCAGCAGTCAGACAGGGGGCAGCTCCTACGAGCAGTACTTC. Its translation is CASSQTGGSSYEQYF.

The CDR3 nucleotides are TGTGCCAGTAGTAAGAGCTTAGCGGGGCCGGTCACCGGGGAGCTGTTTTTT. This sequence encodes CASSKSLAGPVTGELFF. V usage is TRBV19 and J usage is TRBJ2-2; 8 bases fit TRBD2. The CDR3 covers 17 residues. Germline-derived CDR1 and CDR2 are LNHDA and SQIVND (reference sequence). V was clipped by 4 bases and J by 4 bases; unmatched bases: 11.

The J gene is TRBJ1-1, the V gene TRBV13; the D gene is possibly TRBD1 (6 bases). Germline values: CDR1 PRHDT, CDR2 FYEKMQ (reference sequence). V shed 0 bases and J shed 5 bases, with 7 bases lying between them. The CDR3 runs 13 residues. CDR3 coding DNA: TGTGCCAGCAGCTTAGGAGGGGGTACTGAAGCTTTCTTT. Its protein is CASSLGGGTEAFF.

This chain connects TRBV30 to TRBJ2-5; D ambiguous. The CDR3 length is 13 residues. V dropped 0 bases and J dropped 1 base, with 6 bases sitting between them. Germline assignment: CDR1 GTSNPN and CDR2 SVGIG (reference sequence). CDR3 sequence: CAWSVTSQETQYF. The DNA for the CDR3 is TGTGCCTGGAGTGTAACCAGCCAAGAGACCCAGTACTTC.

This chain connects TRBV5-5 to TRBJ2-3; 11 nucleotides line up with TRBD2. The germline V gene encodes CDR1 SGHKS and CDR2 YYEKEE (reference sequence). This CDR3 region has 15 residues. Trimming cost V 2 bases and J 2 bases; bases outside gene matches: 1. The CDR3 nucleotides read TGTGCCAGCAGCTTTAGCGGGGGGGCCACAGATACGCAGTATTTT. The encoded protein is CASSFSGGATDTQYF.

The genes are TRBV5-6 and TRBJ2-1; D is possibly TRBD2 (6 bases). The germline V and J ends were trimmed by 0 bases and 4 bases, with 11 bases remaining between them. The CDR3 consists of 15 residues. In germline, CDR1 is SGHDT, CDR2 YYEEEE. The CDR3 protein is CASSLALATYNEQFF. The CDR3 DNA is TGTGCCAGCAGCTTGGCTCTAGCGACATACAATGAGCAGTTCTTC.

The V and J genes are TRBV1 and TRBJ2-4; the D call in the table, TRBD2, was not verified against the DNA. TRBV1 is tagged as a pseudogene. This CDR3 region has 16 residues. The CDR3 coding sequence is TGCACCAGCAGCCCACAGGGTGGGAGGGACAAAAACATTCAGTACTTC. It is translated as CTSSPQGGRDKNIQYF.

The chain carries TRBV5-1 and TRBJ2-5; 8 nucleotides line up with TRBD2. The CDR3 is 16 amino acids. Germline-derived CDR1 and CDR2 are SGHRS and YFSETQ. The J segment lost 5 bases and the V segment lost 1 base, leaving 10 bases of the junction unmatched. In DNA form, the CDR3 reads TGCGCCAGCAGCTTGTCCCCAGCGGGGGTCGGGGAGACCCAGTACTTC. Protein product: CASSLSPAGVGETQYF.

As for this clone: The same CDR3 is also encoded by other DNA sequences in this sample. CDR3 sequence reads: CASSFGGGYEQYF. The CDR3 bases are TGTGCCAGCAGCTTCGGGGGAGGCTACGAGCAGTACTTC. V usage is TRBV7-2 and J usage is TRBJ2-7; TRBD2 might be the D (6 bases). V shed 3 bases and J shed 3 bases, with 9 bases lying between them. Looked up from germline, CDR1 is SGHTA and CDR2 is FQGNSA. The CDR3 sequence is 13 residues long.

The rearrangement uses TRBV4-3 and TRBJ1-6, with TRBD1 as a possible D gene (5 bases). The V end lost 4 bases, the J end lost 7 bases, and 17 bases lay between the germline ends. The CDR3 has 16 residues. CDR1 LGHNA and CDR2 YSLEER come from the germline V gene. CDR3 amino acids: CASSRHRGSGNSPLHF. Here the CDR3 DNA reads TGCGCCAGCAGCCGCCACCGGGGGAGCGGGAATTCACCCCTCCACTTT.

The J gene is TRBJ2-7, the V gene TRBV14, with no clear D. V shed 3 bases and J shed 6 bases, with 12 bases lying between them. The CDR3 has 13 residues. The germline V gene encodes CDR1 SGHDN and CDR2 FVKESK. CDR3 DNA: TGTGCCAGCAGCCATGCGGTGAGAGGCGAGCAGTACTTC. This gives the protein CASSHAVRGEQYF.

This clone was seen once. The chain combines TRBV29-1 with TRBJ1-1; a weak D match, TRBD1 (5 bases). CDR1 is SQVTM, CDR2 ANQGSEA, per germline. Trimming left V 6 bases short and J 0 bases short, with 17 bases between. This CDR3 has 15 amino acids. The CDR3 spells CSVDAGVPLNTEAFF. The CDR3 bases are TGCAGCGTAGACGCGGGGGTCCCCTTGAACACTGAAGCTTTCTTT. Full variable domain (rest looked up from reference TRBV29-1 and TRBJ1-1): SAVISQKPSRDICQRGTSLTIQCQVDSQVTMMFWYRQQPGQSLTLIATANQGSEATYESGFVIDKFPISRPNLTFSTLTVSNMSPEDSSIYLCSVDAGVPLNTEAFFGQGTRLTVV.

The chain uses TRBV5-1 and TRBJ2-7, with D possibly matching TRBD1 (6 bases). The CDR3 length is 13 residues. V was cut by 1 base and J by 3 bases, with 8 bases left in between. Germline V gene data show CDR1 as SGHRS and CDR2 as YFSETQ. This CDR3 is CASSLTGYYEQYF. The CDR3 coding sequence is TGCGCCAGCAGCTTGACAGGGTACTACGAGCAGTACTTC.

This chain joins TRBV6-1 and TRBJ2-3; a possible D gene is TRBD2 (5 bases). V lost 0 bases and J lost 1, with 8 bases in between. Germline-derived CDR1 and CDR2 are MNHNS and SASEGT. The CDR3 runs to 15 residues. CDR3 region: CASSEAGEGTDTQYF. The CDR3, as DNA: TGTGCCAGCAGTGAAGCGGGAGAGGGCACAGATACGCAGTATTTT.

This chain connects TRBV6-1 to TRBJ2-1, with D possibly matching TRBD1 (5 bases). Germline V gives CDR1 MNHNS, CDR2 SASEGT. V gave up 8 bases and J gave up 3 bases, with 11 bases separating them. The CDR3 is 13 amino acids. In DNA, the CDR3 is TGTGCCAGCCAGCGACAGCTCTACAATGAGCAGTTCTTC. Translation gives CASQRQLYNEQFF.

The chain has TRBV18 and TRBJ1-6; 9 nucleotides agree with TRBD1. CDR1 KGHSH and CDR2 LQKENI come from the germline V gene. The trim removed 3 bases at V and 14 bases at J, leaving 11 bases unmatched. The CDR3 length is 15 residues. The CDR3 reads CASSPGTGTLGTLHF. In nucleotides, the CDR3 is TGTGCCAGCTCACCCGGGACAGGGACCCTCGGGACCCTCCACTTT.

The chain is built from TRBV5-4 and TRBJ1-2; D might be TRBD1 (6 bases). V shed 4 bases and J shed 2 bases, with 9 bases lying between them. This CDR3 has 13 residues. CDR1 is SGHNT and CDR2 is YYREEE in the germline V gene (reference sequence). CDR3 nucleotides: TGTGCCAGCAGCCTTCAGGGGAACTATGGCTACACCTTC. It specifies CASSLQGNYGYTF.

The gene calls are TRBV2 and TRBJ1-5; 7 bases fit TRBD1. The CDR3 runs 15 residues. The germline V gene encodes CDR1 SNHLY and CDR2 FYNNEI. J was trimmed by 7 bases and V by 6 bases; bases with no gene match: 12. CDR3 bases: TGTGCCAGCAGGCCCAAAAGACAGGGCGGACAGCCCCAGCATTTT. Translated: CASRPKRQGGQPQHF.

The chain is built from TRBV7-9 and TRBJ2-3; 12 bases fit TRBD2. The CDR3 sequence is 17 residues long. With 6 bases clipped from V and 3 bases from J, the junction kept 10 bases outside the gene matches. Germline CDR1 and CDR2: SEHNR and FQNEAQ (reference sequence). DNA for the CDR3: TGTGCCAGCAGACGCACCGGGACTAGCGGGTCGACAGATACGCAGTATTTT. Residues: CASRRTGTSGSTDTQYF.

The CDR3 loop reads CASSLAPAGDGNEQFF. The CDR3 DNA reads as TGTGCCAGCAGCTTGGCCCCAGCGGGGGACGGCAATGAGCAGTTCTTC. The chain has TRBV5-5 and TRBJ2-1; 8 nucleotides agree with TRBD2. J lost 6 bases, V lost 0 bases, and 8 bases had no gene match. The germline gives CDR1 SGHKS, CDR2 YYEKEE (reference sequence). The CDR3 covers 16 residues.

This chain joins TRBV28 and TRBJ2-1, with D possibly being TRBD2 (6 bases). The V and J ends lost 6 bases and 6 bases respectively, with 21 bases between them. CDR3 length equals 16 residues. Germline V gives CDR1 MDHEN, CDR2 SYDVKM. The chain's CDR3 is CASSPHLSGAFNEQFF. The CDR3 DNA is TGTGCCAGCAGCCCTCACCTTAGCGGTGCATTCAATGAGCAGTTCTTC.

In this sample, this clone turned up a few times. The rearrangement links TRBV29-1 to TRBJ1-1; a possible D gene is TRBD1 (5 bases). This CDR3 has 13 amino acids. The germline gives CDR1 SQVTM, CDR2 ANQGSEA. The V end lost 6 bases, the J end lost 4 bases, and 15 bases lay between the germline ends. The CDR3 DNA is TGCAGCGTCCGGGACTATGAAGTCACTGAAGCTTTCTTT. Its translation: CSVRDYEVTEAFF.

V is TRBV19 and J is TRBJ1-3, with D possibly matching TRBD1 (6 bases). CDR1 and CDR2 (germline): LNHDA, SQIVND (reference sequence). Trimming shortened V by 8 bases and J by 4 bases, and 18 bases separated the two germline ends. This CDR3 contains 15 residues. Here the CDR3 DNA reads TGTGCCAGTCTAAGAGACAGGCGGTCAGGAAACACCATATATTTT. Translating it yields CASLRDRRSGNTIYF.

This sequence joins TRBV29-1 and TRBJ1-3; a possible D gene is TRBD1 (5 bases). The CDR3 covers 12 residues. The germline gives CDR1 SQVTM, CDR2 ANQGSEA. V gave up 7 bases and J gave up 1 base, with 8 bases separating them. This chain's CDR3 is CSGGGSGNTIYF. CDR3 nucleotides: TGCAGCGGGGGGGGATCTGGAAACACCATATATTTT.

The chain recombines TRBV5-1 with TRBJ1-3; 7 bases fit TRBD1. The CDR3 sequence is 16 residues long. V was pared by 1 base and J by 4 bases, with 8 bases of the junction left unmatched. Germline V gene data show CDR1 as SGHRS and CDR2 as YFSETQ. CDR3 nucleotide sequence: TGCGCCAGCAGCTTGATAGAGGGGGCGTTCGGAAACACCATATATTTT. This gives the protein CASSLIEGAFGNTIYF.

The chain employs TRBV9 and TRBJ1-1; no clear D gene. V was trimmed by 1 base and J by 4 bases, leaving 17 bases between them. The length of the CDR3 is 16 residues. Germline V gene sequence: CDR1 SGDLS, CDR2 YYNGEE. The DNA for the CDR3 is TGTGCCAGCAGCGTATCGGGAGTCCTCACGGGCACTGAAGCTTTCTTT. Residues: CASSVSGVLTGTEAFF. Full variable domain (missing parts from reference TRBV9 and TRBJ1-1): DSGVTQTPKHLITATGQRVTLRCSPRSGDLSVYWYQQSLDQGLQFLIQYYNGEERAKGNILERFSAQQFPDLHSELNLSSLELGDSALYFCASSVSGVLTGTEAFFGQGTRLTVV.